The 15 T cell receptor beta chains presented below share a single source sample, sequenced in a study of T cells in Graves' hyperthyroidism and ophthalmopathy. Regions amplified from RNA transcripts were the TCR beta CDR3 regions. The primer set for the first-round RT-PCR of the TCR CDR3 was HTBI. TCRdb analysed the multiplex PCR reads with MiXCR anew, one entry per CDR3 protein. The sample gives a few hundred thousand distinct CDR3 sequences, roughly an eighth of which show up once; 5% to 6.5% is in the top ten. Input material: blood. The receptors stem from a woman under 30 with Graves' hyperthyroidism.

Of note for this clonotype: The germline gene is not matched at one end of the junction; a read error may be the cause. The V gene is TRBV7-2, the J gene TRBJ1-2, with 11 nucleotides matching TRBD1. This CDR3 region has 15 residues. CDR1 SGHTA and CDR2 FQGNSA come from the germline V gene. The CDR3 bases are TGTGCCAGCGGCTTAAGGCGGGACAGGGGGTTCGGCTACACCTTC. Amino acids: CASGLRRDRGFGYTF.

This clonotype was seen only a few times. The rearrangement joins TRBV4-1 to TRBJ1-5, with 8 bases identical to TRBD1. The CDR3 is 18 amino acids. The V and J ends lost 5 bases and 1 base, in that order; junction bases with no gene match: 13. Germline V gives CDR1 MGHRA, CDR2 YSYEKL. This chain's CDR3 is CASSSGTGGWISNQPQHF. The CDR3 DNA follows: TGCGCCAGCAGCTCCGGGACAGGAGGATGGATCAGCAATCAGCCCCAGCATTTT.

This clonotype has at least ten counts. The genes are TRBV4-3 and TRBJ2-3, with 7 positions matching TRBD2. The CDR3 is 17 residues long. V trimming: 1 base; J trimming: 0 bases; junction bases outside the gene matches: 7. Germline loops: CDR1 LGHNA, CDR2 YSLEER. Written as DNA, the CDR3 is TGCGCCAGCAGCCAAGCGCCCCTAGCGGCTAGCACAGATACGCAGTATTTT. It yields the protein CASSQAPLAASTDTQYF.

This clonotype was observed at least ten times. The chain combines TRBV27 with TRBJ2-1; TRBD2 matches at 12 bases. Germline CDR1 is MNHEY and CDR2 is SMNVEV (reference sequence). The CDR3 length is 15 residues. V was pared by 3 bases and J by 7 bases, with 4 bases of the junction left unmatched. DNA for the CDR3: TGTGCCAGCAGTTTTCCGGGACTAGCGGGTAATGAGCAGTTCTTC. This encodes CASSFPGLAGNEQFF.

This clonotype occurred many times. The chain carries TRBV24-1 and TRBJ2-1, with a weak D call TRBD2 (6 bases). This CDR3 spans 17 amino acids. Trimming cost V 4 bases and J 6 bases, with 21 bases left between them. Germline V gene lookup returns CDR1 KGHDR and CDR2 SFDVKD. CDR3 DNA: TGTGCCACCAGTGACCTTGGGCTAGCGTCGGAGATCAATGAGCAGTTCTTC. Residues: CATSDLGLASEINEQFF.

This chain links TRBV20-1 with TRBJ2-1; TRBD2 agrees at 13 bases. Germline CDR1 is DFQATT and CDR2 is SNEGSKA (reference sequence). V lost 3 bases and J lost 9; bases outside the gene matches: 5. The CDR3 totals 14 residues. This chain's CDR3 is CSARGLAGTGEQFF. CDR3 DNA sequence: TGCAGTGCTAGGGGACTAGCGGGAACCGGTGAGCAGTTCTTC.

In this sample, this clonotype turned up many times. The J gene is TRBJ1-2, the V gene TRBV20-1; D might be TRBD1 (5 bases). Trimming left V 1 base short and J 6 bases short, with 15 bases between. Germline loops: CDR1 DFQATT, CDR2 SNEGSKA (reference sequence). The CDR3 is 14 residues long. The CDR3 loop reads CSARGNRDGDGYTF. In DNA, the CDR3 is TGCAGTGCTAGAGGAAACCGGGACGGAGATGGCTACACCTTC.

Ten or more counts support this clonotype. The chain employs TRBV6-1 and TRBJ2-4; 15 positions agree with TRBD2. TRBJ2-1 matches the DNA end more closely, so the J call is doubtful. This CDR3 spans 14 amino acids. Germline V gives CDR1 MNHNS, CDR2 SASEGT. In nucleotides, the CDR3 is TGTGCCAGCAGTTTTGGACTAGCGGGAGGGTTTCAGTTCTTC. Protein product: CASSFGLAGGFQFF.

The gene calls are TRBV6-1 and TRBJ2-3; 12 nucleotides line up with TRBD1. With V trimmed by 3 bases and J by 2 bases, 6 bases remained unmatched. Germline CDR1 reads MNHNS; CDR2 reads SASEGT. The CDR3 is 17 residues long. The CDR3 nucleotides are TGTGCCAGCAGTGAGCCGGGACAGGGGGCATTCACAGATACGCAGTATTTT. Amino acid sequence: CASSEPGQGAFTDTQYF.

Many counts were recorded for this clonotype. The gene calls are TRBV2 and TRBJ2-1; 16 bases agree with TRBD2. Losses at the gene ends were 6 bases for V and 8 bases for J; bases not matched to a gene: 4. The CDR3 has 15 residues. Germline V lookup: CDR1 SNHLY, CDR2 FYNNEI. The CDR3 protein is CASRGGTSGRDEQFF. In DNA form, the CDR3 reads TGTGCCAGCAGGGGAGGGACTAGCGGGAGGGATGAGCAGTTCTTC.

At least ten counts were recorded for this clonotype. The gene calls are TRBV28 and TRBJ1-2, with D perhaps matching TRBD1 (5 bases). Germline CDR1 MDHEN, CDR2 SYDVKM. V gave up 3 bases and J gave up 4 bases, with 9 bases separating them. There are 13 residues in the CDR3. DNA for the CDR3: TGTGCCAGCAGTTTTCAGGGACCCTATGGCTACACCTTC. It yields the protein CASSFQGPYGYTF.

This clonotype was seen repeatedly, ten times or more. The chain employs TRBV7-9 and TRBJ2-7; possible D gene TRBD2, 5 bases. Germline V gene data show CDR1 as SEHNR and CDR2 as FQNEAQ (reference sequence). The CDR3 sequence is 15 residues long. The ends were cut back, 1 base at V and 4 bases at J, with 14 bases in the middle. The CDR3: CASSLGGAPGYEQYF. CDR3 nucleotide sequence: TGTGCCAGCAGCTTAGGGGGAGCCCCCGGGTACGAGCAGTACTTC. The complete variable domain, with remaining parts taken from reference TRBV7-9 and TRBJ2-7, reads DTGVSQNPRHKITKRGQNVTFRCDPISEHNRLYWYRQTLGQGPEFLTYFQNEAQLEKSRLLSDRFSAERPKGSFSTLEIQRTEQGDSAMYLCASSLGGAPGYEQYFGPGTRLTVT.

This clonotype was counted only a few times. CDR3 sequence reads: CASSREAGTGANVLTF. CDR3 coding DNA: TGTGCCAGCAGTCGGGAGGCAGGGACTGGGGCCAACGTCCTGACTTTC. The chain combines TRBV25-1 with TRBJ2-6, with TRBD2 matching 7 bases. The CDR3 extends over 16 amino acids. With 5 bases clipped from V and 2 bases from J, the junction kept 6 bases outside the gene matches. Germline V CDR1 and CDR2: MGHDK, SYGVNS.

This clonotype came up a few times. The V gene is TRBV7-9, the J gene TRBJ1-4; the match to TRBD1 covers 7 bases. With 3 bases clipped from V and 7 bases from J, the junction kept 11 bases outside the gene matches. The CDR3 spans 16 residues. Germline V CDR1 and CDR2: SEHNR, FQNEAQ (reference sequence). DNA for the CDR3: TGTGCCAGCAGCTTGAGGCTCCGCCAGGGGGGTGAAAAACTGTTTTTT. Encoded protein: CASSLRLRQGGEKLFF.

The chain has TRBV20-1 and TRBJ2-1; D is ambiguous. CDR1 DFQATT and CDR2 SNEGSKA come from the germline V gene (reference sequence). With 1 base removed from V and 10 bases from J, the gap between germline ends came to 14 bases. This CDR3 contains 13 residues. The CDR3 DNA follows: TGCAGTGCTAGAGCTCCCGGTGGCGGCGAGCAGTTCTTC. Encoded protein: CSARAPGGGEQFF.